The clone carrying this T cell receptor beta chain has more than one count but fewer than ten. V gave up 5 bases and J gave up 2 bases; unmatched junction bases: 3. Germline CDR1 SGHTA, CDR2 FQGTGA. CDR3 length equals 14 residues. The data stem from a study of blood T cell repertoires in COVID-19. On the study more broadly: T cells, B-cell-depleted T cells, or PBMCs supplied cDNA or gDNA.

Only in-frame clones appear in the TCRdb table, and some are missing; sequencing was by immunoSEQ multiplex PCR. The sample has some 500,000 clones; roughly 91% are singletons. This rearrangement joins TRBV7-3 to TRBJ1-1; 9 bases fit TRBD1. Sequencing was carried out using peripheral blood. The receptor was derived from a woman aged 45-65 years with COVID-19, enrolled during active disease. Here the CDR3 reads CASSQGQGNTEAFF. Here the CDR3 DNA reads TGTGCCAGCAGCCAGGGACAGGGAAACACTGAAGCTTTCTTT.